This TCR beta chain was captured by sequencing in a study of cytomegalovirus exposure and HLA in healthy donors. The study, taken as a whole, reports: Investigators reported 150 to 200 TCR beta chains as tied to cytomegalovirus.

On this clone itself: The antigen is not known.

The CDR3 is 14 amino acids. The ends lost 3 bases at V and 4 bases at J; junction bases unmatched: 6. CDR1 and CDR2 from the germline V gene are SGDLS and YYNGEE. Primers: 60 Vbeta forward and 13 Jbeta reverse. Using immunoSEQ multiplex PCR, the repertoire was profiled, and TCRdb retains in-frame clones only, with some absent. The repertoire holds 82,000 or so clones, 60% to 80% seen once, with approximately 5.7% in the top ten. This clonotype was sampled from a woman in her forties or fifties in good health and CMV-seropositive. Sequencing was done on a sample of PBMCs. The chain employs TRBV9 and TRBJ1-2; TRBD1 matches 7 bases. The CDR3 sequence: CASSAGTGVYGYTF. For the CDR3, the DNA is TGTGCCAGCAGCGCGGGAACAGGGGTCTATGGCTACACCTTC.